This T cell receptor (beta chain) was recovered during a study of post-analysis software for immune sequencing data. In the study overall: The disease courses spanned relapsing-remitting, secondary progressive and progressive-relapsing forms of multiple sclerosis.

Prepared TCR beta cDNA libraries contained unique molecular identifiers. In TCRdb, the PCR reads were re-called with MiXCR into one record per CDR3 protein. This table holds hundreds of thousands of distinct CDR3 sequences, approximately 60% found once. Study-wide points: Relative to controls, patients had roughly five TRBV segments at higher frequency, with TRBV5-6, TRBV5-1 and TRBV20-1 among these. Controls had significantly higher normalized Chao1 diversity than multiple sclerosis patients.

CDR3 length: 13 amino acids. Trimming removed 5 bases from V and 3 bases from J, with 11 bases in between. The V gene's germline CDR1 is SGHVS and CDR2 FQNEAQ. With respect to this clonotype: The antigen is not known.

This TCR was recovered from a girl aged 2 to 9 with multiple sclerosis. The chain links TRBV7-8 to TRBJ2-7; perhaps TRBD2 as D (5 bases). Sequences were obtained from blood. Here the CDR3 reads CASSASRDYEQYF. The CDR3 DNA reads as TGTGCCAGCAGCGCTAGCCGGGACTACGAGCAGTACTTC.